This T cell receptor beta chain stems from a study of metastatic and nonmetastatic thyroid tumors. MiXCR re-clonotyped the PCR reads for TCRdb. The sample gives tens of thousands of clones, around 20% of which show up once; 4% to 5.5% is in the top ten. This clone was counted ten times or more. The CDR3 is made up of 15 amino acids. J was trimmed by 4 bases and V by 0 bases; bases with no gene match: 7. CDR1 and CDR2 from the germline V gene are SGDLS and YYNGEE. Thyroid surgery took place with no prior treatment in any patient. The sequenced sample was adjacent normal tissue. This clonotype was sampled from a female donor with papillary thyroid cancer or a benign thyroid nodule (not recorded which). Some clones in this sample may be carry-over from other donors' samples. The chain recombines TRBV9 with TRBJ2-7; the match to TRBD2 covers 7 bases. The CDR3 protein is CASSVGEGRIYEQYF. CDR3 bases: TGTGCCAGCAGCGTAGGGGAGGGTAGAATATACGAGCAGTACTTC.